The present T cell receptor beta chain was sequenced within a study of T cells after yellow fever vaccination. The study's findings and limits: There was a possibility that FACS-sorted repertoires contained abundant clonotypes contaminating from the bulk population. There was a small share of clonotypes that showed up in both the CD4 and CD8 compartments. Re-detected after boosting: most primary clones, about 96% of CD4 and 88% of CD8.

Turning to this clonotype: The target antigen is unknown.

MiXCR, applied by TCRdb to the 5' RACE reads, yields one record per CDR3 protein. The table includes approximately 260,000 distinct CDR3 sequences, approximately 12% detected once. The clonotype was recovered from a man aged 25 to 40 who received the YFV17D yellow fever vaccine. The source material was CD4+ T cells sorted from PBMCs, sampled 45 days after the yellow fever booster vaccination.

This CDR3 is CASSRMGGAAGAFF. The DNA of the CDR3 is TGTGCCAGCAGTCGGATGGGTGGTGCTGCGGGGGCTTTCTTT. The V call is TRBV12-3 or TRBV12-4, the J call TRBJ1-1; D is undetermined. This CDR3 is 14 amino acids long. V gave up 5 bases and J gave up 11 bases, with 21 bases separating them.